This entry lists 13 T cell receptor beta chains sequenced from one sample in a study of T cell responses to AZD1222 COVID-19 vaccine. Produced via immunoSEQ multiplex PCR; TCRdb's table is partial and in-frame only. The sample lists around 50,000 clones; approximately 84% were seen once. The starting material was peripheral blood, obtained on day 0 of AZD1222 vaccination. These receptor sequences come from an adult in good health.

This chain joins TRBV28 and TRBJ2-3; D gene ambiguous. The V and J ends lost 2 bases and 0 bases respectively, with 9 bases between them. Germline V lookup: CDR1 MDHEN, CDR2 SYDVKM. The CDR3 contains 15 residues. The CDR3 reads CASSLRLGSTDTQYF. DNA of the CDR3: TGTGCCAGCAGTTTAAGATTAGGCAGCACAGATACGCAGTATTTT.

The J gene is TRBJ1-4, the V gene TRBV6-1, with D uncertain. The length of the CDR3 is 18 residues. V lost 2 bases, J lost 3 bases, and 19 bases lay in between. Germline V lookup: CDR1 MNHNS, CDR2 SASEGT. CDR3 amino acids: CASSERDFFLYANEKLFF. The CDR3 DNA follows: TGTGCCAGCAGTGAAAGGGATTTTTTCCTATATGCTAATGAAAAACTGTTTTTT.

The chain links TRBV2 to TRBJ2-1; TRBD2 agrees at 11 bases. CDR3 length: 14 residues. CDR1 is SNHLY and CDR2 is FYNNEI in the germline V gene. V lost 4 bases, J lost 8 bases, and 4 bases stayed unmatched. The CDR3 DNA reads TGTGCCAGCAGTGTACTAGCGGGAGTATATGAGCAGTTCTTC. Protein product: CASSVLAGVYEQFF.

This clone was detected a few times. In nucleotides, the CDR3 is TGTGCCAGCAGTGAATTGGGAACAAACTATGGCTACACCTTC. Amino acid sequence: CASSELGTNYGYTF. The chain joins TRBV2 to TRBJ1-2, with unresolved D. With 2 bases removed from V and 2 bases from J, the gap between germline ends came to 9 bases. The CDR3 contains 14 residues. CDR1 and CDR2 (germline): SNHLY, FYNNEI.

J is TRBJ2-1 and V is TRBV19; TRBD2 matches at 7 bases. J gave up 1 base and V 2 bases, and 2 bases lay outside the gene matches. CDR3 length: 15 residues. Germline-derived CDR1 and CDR2 are LNHDA and SQIVND (reference sequence). For the CDR3, the DNA is TGTGCCAGTAGTATAACAGCGGGATCCTACAATGAGCAGTTCTTC. Translation gives CASSITAGSYNEQFF.

The chain joins TRBV28 to TRBJ2-1, with TRBD2 matching 12 bases. This CDR3 is built from 14 residues. Germline CDR1 and CDR2: MDHEN and SYDVKM. With 2 bases clipped from V and 14 bases from J, the junction kept 7 bases outside the gene matches. The CDR3 is CASSLGTSGRGKFF. The CDR3 DNA reads TGTGCCAGCAGTTTAGGGACTAGCGGGCGGGGGAAGTTCTTC.

This chain uses TRBV7-9 with TRBJ1-6; no definite D call. Between the trimmed V and J ends, which lost 2 bases and 6 bases, there was a span of 14 bases. The CDR3 length is 16 residues. Per the germline V gene, CDR1 is SEHNR and CDR2 is FQNEAQ (reference sequence). The CDR3 DNA follows: TGTGCCAGCAGCTTATTGTTGGCACAACTTAATTCACCCCTCCACTTT. Protein sequence: CASSLLLAQLNSPLHF.

The chain has TRBV3-1 (or the pseudogene TRBV3-2) and TRBJ2-2, with D hard to call. Trimming cost V 2 bases and J 3 bases, with 10 bases left between them. This CDR3 is 15 amino acids long. Germline-derived CDR1 and CDR2 are LGHDT and YNNKEL (reference sequence). CDR3 amino acids: CASSQRNGYTGELFF. CDR3 nucleotide sequence: TGTGCCAGCAGCCAACGGAACGGCTACACCGGGGAGCTGTTTTTT.

This sequence joins TRBV27 and TRBJ2-1, with 8 nucleotides matching TRBD1. The length of the CDR3 is 16 residues. Germline V gene sequence: CDR1 MNHEY, CDR2 SMNVEV (reference sequence). Germline trimming cut 2 bases from V and 4 bases from J; bases unmatched to any gene: 7. Here the CDR3 DNA reads TGTGCCAGCAGTTTAAACGGGGACAGGAGGTACAATGAGCAGTTCTTC. Translating gives CASSLNGDRRYNEQFF.

The chain employs TRBV11-2 and TRBJ1-4, with unresolved D. CDR3 length: 14 residues. Germline-derived CDR1 and CDR2 are SGHAT and FQNNGV. V lost 3 bases and J 10 bases, leaving 15 bases between the germline ends. As DNA, the CDR3 is TGTGCCAGCAGCTTGAGAGACGGAAGTACAAAACTGTTTTTT. Its translation is CASSLRDGSTKLFF.

This clone was detected once. The chain couples TRBV28 to TRBJ2-6; D may be TRBD2 (6 bases). V lost 7 bases, J lost 2 bases, and 12 bases lay in between. Germline lookup yields CDR1 MDHEN and CDR2 SYDVKM. The CDR3 length is 15 residues. The CDR3 loop is CASNRGGAGANVLTF. CDR3 nucleotide sequence: TGTGCCAGCAATAGAGGAGGGGCTGGGGCCAACGTCCTGACTTTC.

This sequence joins TRBV7-2 and TRBJ1-4; D remains ambiguous. This CDR3 comprises 15 residues. V dropped 0 bases and J dropped 5 bases, with 10 bases sitting between them. The germline V gene has CDR1 SGHTA and CDR2 FQGNSA. CDR3: CASSLAGSGNEKLFF. The CDR3 nucleotides read TGTGCCAGCAGCTTAGCGGGCAGCGGAAATGAAAAACTGTTTTTT.

V is TRBV3-1 (or the pseudogene TRBV3-2) and J is TRBJ1-3; the match to TRBD1 covers 7 bases. V shed 4 bases and J 0 bases; nucleotides not matched to a gene: 9. The CDR3 has 17 residues. In germline, CDR1 is LGHDT, CDR2 YNNKEL (reference sequence). CDR3 coding DNA: TGTGCCAGCAGCCCTCCACAGGGGCAGAGCTCTGGAAACACCATATATTTT. Encoded protein: CASSPPQGQSSGNTIYF.